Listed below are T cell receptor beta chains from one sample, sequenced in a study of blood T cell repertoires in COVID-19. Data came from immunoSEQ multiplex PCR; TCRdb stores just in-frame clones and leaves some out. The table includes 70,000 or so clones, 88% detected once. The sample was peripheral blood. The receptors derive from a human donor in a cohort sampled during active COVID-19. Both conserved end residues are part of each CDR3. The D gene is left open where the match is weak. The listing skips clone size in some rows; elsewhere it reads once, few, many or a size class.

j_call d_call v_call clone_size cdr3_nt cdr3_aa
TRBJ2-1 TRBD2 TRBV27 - TGTGCCAGCAGTTCCCTAGCGGGAGTAGTATCCTACAATGAGCAGTTCTTC CASSSLAGVVSYNEQFF
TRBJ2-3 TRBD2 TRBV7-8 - TGTGCCAGCAGCTCCCCTTCCGCTAGGGCTAGCGGGAGGTTGGGCACAGATACGCAGTATTTT CASSSPSARASGRLGTDTQYF
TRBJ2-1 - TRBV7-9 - TGTGCCAGCAGCTTAGCCGGCGGAGCCTACAATGAGCAGTTCTTC CASSLAGGAYNEQFF
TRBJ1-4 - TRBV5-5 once TGTGCCAGCAGCTCCGACAGAAAACTGTTTTTT CASSSDRKLFF
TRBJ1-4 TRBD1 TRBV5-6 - TGTGCCAGCAGCTTTACAGGGGTCACTAATGAAAAACTGTTTTTT CASSFTGVTNEKLFF
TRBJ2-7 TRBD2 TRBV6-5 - TGTGCCAGCAGTTCTCCGGCGGGGACTAGATACCACGAGCAGTACTTC CASSSPAGTRYHEQYF
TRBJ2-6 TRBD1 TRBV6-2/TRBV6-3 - TGTGCCAGCAGCTCGGGGACAGGGCGCCGTACCTTCTCTGGGGCCAACGTCCTGACTTTC CASSSGTGRRTFSGANVLTF
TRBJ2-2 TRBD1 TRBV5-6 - TGTGCCAGCAGCTCGGACAGGGTCGCGAACACCGGGGAGCTGTTTTTT CASSSDRVANTGELFF
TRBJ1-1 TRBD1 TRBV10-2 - TGCGCCAGCAGCAGGGGACAGACTGAAGCTTTCTTT CASSRGQTEAFF
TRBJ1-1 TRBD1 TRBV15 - TGTGCCACCAGCGGTAGGGTGGGGACAGGATTTGAAGCTTTCTTT CATSGRVGTGFEAFF
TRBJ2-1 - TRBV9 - TGTGCCAGCAGCGTGAAGGGGGACTCCTACAATGAGCAGTTCTTC CASSVKGDSYNEQFF
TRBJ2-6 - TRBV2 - TGTGCCAGCAACCTAGCGAACTCTGGGGCCAACGTCCTGACTTTC CASNLANSGANVLTF
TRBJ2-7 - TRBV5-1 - TGCGCCAGCAGCTCCATGGGGAGCGAGCAGTACTTC CASSSMGSEQYF
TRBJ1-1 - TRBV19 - TGTGCCAGTACTAGCGGGGGGGTTCGAGGCGGCACTGAAGCTTTCTTT CASTSGGVRGGTEAFF
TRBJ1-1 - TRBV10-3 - TGTGCCACGGTTACCGGGACTCTCATGAACACTGAAGCTTTCTTT CATVTGTLMNTEAFF
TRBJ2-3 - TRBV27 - TGTGCCAGCAGTTTATCTTATAGCACAGATACGCAGTATTTT CASSLSYSTDTQYF
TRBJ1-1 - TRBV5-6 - TGTGCCAGCAGCTTAACTTGGCAGGAATCAATGAACACTGAAGCTTTCTTT CASSLTWQESMNTEAFF
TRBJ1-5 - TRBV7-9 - TGTGCCAGCAGTCCCACCGCGGGCCGGCAGCCCCAGCATTTT CASSPTAGRQPQHF
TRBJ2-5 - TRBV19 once TGTGCCAGTAGTTCGCTGCTGGGACTCAAAGGGGAGACCCAGTACTTC CASSSLLGLKGETQYF
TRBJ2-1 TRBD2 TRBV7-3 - TGTGCCAGCAGCCCGTCGGGACTAGCGGGGCGGGAGCAGTTCTTC CASSPSGLAGREQFF
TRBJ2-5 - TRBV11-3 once TGTGCCAGCAGCTCAGGACAGACACAAGAGACCCAGTACTTC CASSSGQTQETQYF
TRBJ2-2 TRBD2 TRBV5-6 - TGTGCCAGCAGCGGAACCCGGGACTACGGTTCGTACACCGGGGAGCTGTTTTTT CASSGTRDYGSYTGELFF
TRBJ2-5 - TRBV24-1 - TGTGCCACCAGTGATCGAGACTGGGAAGAGACCCAGTACTTC CATSDRDWEETQYF
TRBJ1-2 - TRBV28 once TGTGCCACCCGTATAGGGACATCCTCCGGCGGGGGCTACACCTTC CATRIGTSSGGGYTF
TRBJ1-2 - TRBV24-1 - TGTGCCACCAGTGATACCAGGGGCAGGGACTATGGCTACACCTTC CATSDTRGRDYGYTF
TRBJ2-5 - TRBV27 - TGTGCCAGCAGTTTAGGCGGGACCCAGTACTTC CASSLGGTQYF
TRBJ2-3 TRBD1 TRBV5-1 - TGCGCCAGCAGCTTGGGCTTGACAGGGAAGGAACATACGCAGTATTTT CASSLGLTGKEHTQYF
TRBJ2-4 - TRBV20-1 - TGCAGTGCTAGATACGGAAACATTCAGTACTTC CSARYGNIQYF
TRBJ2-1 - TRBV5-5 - TGTGCCAGCAGCCTTACAGGCTACAATGAGCAGTTCTTC CASSLTGYNEQFF
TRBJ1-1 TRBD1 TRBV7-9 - TGTGCCAGCAGCCCCGGCGGCAGGGGGTTTGTTACTGAAGCTTTCTTT CASSPGGRGFVTEAFF
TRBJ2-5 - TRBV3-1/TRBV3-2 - TGTGCCAGCAGCCAAGGGGGCAAGATAGGGGCCCAGTACTTC CASSQGGKIGAQYF
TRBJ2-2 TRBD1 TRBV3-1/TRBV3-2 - TGTGCCAGCAGCCAGAACAGGGGGCAAAGCACCGGGGAGCTGTTTTTT CASSQNRGQSTGELFF
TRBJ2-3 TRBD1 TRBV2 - TGTGCCAGCAGTGACCCGGGACAGGCCACAGATACGCAGTATTTT CASSDPGQATDTQYF
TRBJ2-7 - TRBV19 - TGTGCCAGTAGTATCTCTTCCGGGTACGAGCAGTACTTC CASSISSGYEQYF
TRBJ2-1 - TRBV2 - TGTGCCAGCTGGGCAGGGATCGGAGATGAGCAGTTCTTC CASWAGIGDEQFF
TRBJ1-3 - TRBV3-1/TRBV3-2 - TGTGCCAGCAGCCCACGGGAAGGAAACACCATATATTTT CASSPREGNTIYF
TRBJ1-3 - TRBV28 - TGTGCCAGCAGGACGGGGGGTCTCGGAAACACCATATATTTT CASRTGGLGNTIYF
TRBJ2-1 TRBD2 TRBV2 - TGTGCCAGCAGTGAGCGGGAGGGCCGCCTCAATGAGCAGTTCTTC CASSEREGRLNEQFF
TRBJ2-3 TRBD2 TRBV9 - TGTGCCAGCAGCGTAAGTAGCGGGAGCGGCACAGATACGCAGTATTTT CASSVSSGSGTDTQYF